The T cell receptor (beta chain) described here comes from a study of cytomegalovirus exposure and HLA in healthy donors (dated by TCRdb to about 2017). At the level of the whole study: According to an earlier analysis of several hundred of the donors, roughly 180 million T cells yielded over 100 million unique TCR beta sequences and less than 300 Gb of sequence data. Several DR-DQ haplotypes were treated as single units for association and clustering because of strong linkage in the cohort. The study used immunosequencing to profile the T cell repertoires of about 670 subjects and linked those repertoires to cytomegalovirus serostatus. Typing coverage varied by locus: 629-630 donors for A, B, C, DRB1 and DQB1; approximately 500 for DQA1; some 610 for DPA1; around 450 for DPB1. HLA typing included class I and class II loci at four-digit resolution. Donor age, sex, ethnicity and CMV serostatus were compiled alongside the repertoire data. The study was designed to test whether signatures of past pathogen exposure could be identified by cataloging public T cell receptors. All discovery cohort repertoires had been generated using a single sequencing platform. In the later analysis, no new phenotypic data were used to find candidate immune exposures; instead, reliance was placed on TCR beta sequences and their occurrence across donors. In an earlier analysis of several hundred of the donors, high-throughput TCR beta sequencing was used to judge whether each TCR beta V gene segment behaved as functional or pseudogenic. Of the approximately 400 genotyped donors, 65% to 90% fell in the genetic ancestry cluster associated with self-reported Caucasian donors. On average, roughly 250,000 unique TCR beta nucleotide sequences were sequenced per donor among fewer than 500 genotyped donors of the cohort, with 15% to 20% of those sequences being non-productive. High-throughput TCR immunosequencing, statistical association of individual TCRs with disease status, and machine learning were combined to predict cytomegalovirus infection status. An early release covering about 600 HLA-typed donors comprised 300 to 350 gigabases of sequencing data and tens of millions of unique TCR sequences. A later genetic analysis used genome-wide SNP genotypes for 398 of the 666 donors, treating that subset as a discovery cohort. A later analysis re-examined previously published TCR beta repertoires from roughly 720 donors and added high-resolution HLA genotyping to investigate patterns of TCR occurrence. Besides the first cohort of around 670 subjects, a separate validation cohort made up of over 100 different subjects was used. General study outcomes and caveats: An association between a missense DCLRE1C variant and V-gene and J-gene trimming of TCR beta chains was found in a later genetic analysis and replicated in an independent cohort. In a later analysis, HLA-associated TCR beta chains were found to be more clonally expanded and to have lower generation probabilities than equally common non-associated chains. At a false discovery rate of 0.05, a later analysis linked 15,000 to 20,000 TCR beta sequences to specific HLA alleles. A further reported finding was that TCR beta sequences accurately predicted the HLA-A and HLA-B alleles for most subjects in the first cohort. Several of the top co-occurrence clusters appeared to be linked to parvovirus B19, influenza, CMV and Epstein-Barr virus, according to a later analysis. A later genetic analysis reported fewer N-insertions in productive TCRs among donors in an Asian-associated ancestry cluster than the roughly 620-donor mean. Linkage disequilibrium might explain the correlated functional status among segregating V segments, but an unknown experimental factor could not be excluded. Because counts were too low, about 15 rarely observed V segments, including chromosome 9 orphons, were left out of the earlier analysis of 587 of the donors. According to a later analysis, most CMV-associated TCR beta chains appeared to be HLA-restricted, and the HLA associations seemed to be driven largely by CMV exposure. In this cohort, only TCR beta chains were sequenced, and detectable features were limited by the absence of alpha or paired-chain data. The presence/absence analyses assumed that sequencing depth was roughly uniform across donors, and that assumption may not be true. A cluster of highly shared sequence variants was judged likely to represent a technical artifact of the sequencing pipeline. When HLA alleles, especially DR and DQ, strongly co-occurred, TCR associations were difficult to assign to individual alleles. The only immune exposure information available for the cohort was CMV serostatus. Most TCR sequences were observed very rarely across donors, whereas some public TCRs were present in many individuals. Cytomegalovirus status was reported to be diagnosed by the classifier with high specificity and sensitivity in both the original and validation cohorts. A total of fewer than 200 TCR beta chains were listed by the study as associated with cytomegalovirus. Because some donors lacked HLA typing at each locus, the association tests relied only on the typed subset. In a later analysis, TCR association rates were found to vary across HLA loci, with the most associated TCRs seen for DRB1 alleles and the fewest for HLA-C alleles. An earlier analysis of roughly 570 of the donors showed that most TCR beta V segments appeared in productive rearrangements either about 87% or about 30% of the time, which broadly matched IMGT annotations. A few of the identified cytomegalovirus-associated TCR beta chains were confirmed in vitro to be specific for cytomegalovirus antigens. The authors suggested that the approach could potentially be extended to other disease states and immunological phenotypes.

In total, 600 or so healthy bone marrow donors made up the cohort. All cohort members were sampled while nominally healthy, although unrecorded immune exposures were likely present. The donor was CMV seropositive and belonged to the group of 250 to 350 seropositive cohort members. A peripheral blood sample was collected from each donor, and TCR beta sequencing was performed on peripheral blood mononuclear cells. Genomic DNA extraction from the blood cell samples was performed with the Qiagen DNeasy Blood Extraction Kit. This clone was observed a handful of times. Its antigen remains undetermined. No qualities accompany the bases; no much larger clone lies one base away. The library was prepared using the immunoSEQ multiplex PCR assay. The multiplex PCR relied on a mix of 60 forward primers for TCR Vbeta segments and 13 reverse primers for TCR Jbeta segments. The CDR3 region of rearranged TCR beta genes was amplified from genomic DNA by a multiplex PCR assay. On the Illumina HiSeq System, the amplified TCR beta libraries were sequenced as 87-base-pair reads. In the source study's methods: Across the 670 or so repertoires, a later analysis counted 78 million or so unique TCR beta chains, around 10 million of which were shared by at least two donors. To remove PCR and sequencing errors, raw reads were error-corrected and collapsed into unique sequences using a nearest-neighbor algorithm that merged closely related sequences. Alignment of CDR3 sequences to IMGT reference sequences was used to assign V, D and J gene segments. For a sequence to be retained, a match of at least six nucleotides to both a V gene segment and a J gene segment was required. A rearrangement counted as productive if the CDR3 had no stop codons and remained in frame with V and J, and every other rearrangement counted as non-productive. Following IMGT convention, CDR3 was defined as the stretch from the second conserved V-encoded cysteine up to the conserved J-encoded phenylalanine. The earlier analysis of 500 to 750 of the donors excluded any sequence lacking an unambiguous match to a single V gene segment. An earlier analysis of a few hundred of the donors called V segments functional above 56.7% productive rearrangements and segregating when the between-donor standard deviation exceeded 5%. A statistical classification framework was built for diagnosing cytomegalovirus status from the catalog of TCR beta chain sequences. In a later analysis, TCR nucleotide sequences were compared against IMGT/GENE-DB human TR gene sequences so that V and J genes could be assigned. A later analysis assigned CDR3 sequences and most-parsimonious VDJ recombination scenarios with the TCRdist pipeline. In a later analysis, each TCR beta chain was defined by its CDR3 amino acid sequence together with its V-gene family, and reads lacking a unique V-gene family were excluded. As a way to deal with suspected cross-contamination and a sequencing artifact, a later analysis dropped hundreds of nucleotide sequences that were highly shared and had low generation probability. A later analysis calculated a clonal expansion index for each public chain from normalized within-repertoire ranks of inferred template counts. Generation probabilities in a later analysis came from a VDJ recombination model fitted to out-of-frame rearrangements, and those results were checked against IGoR. Hypergeometric tests were used in a later analysis to score TCR-TCR, TCR-HLA and TCR-CMV co-occurrence, with a repertoire-size bias correction applied to the TCR pairs. To estimate false discovery rates, a later analysis permuted the HLA or CMV assignments 20 times. In a later analysis, co-occurring TCRs were grouped with DBSCAN, and TCRdist sequence similarity was added when clustering was performed within HLA-allele-positive subsets. For co-occurrence clustering, repertoires with fewer than 30,000 or more than 120,000 public chains were excluded, along with roughly 5 repertoires with anomalous nucleotide sharing. TCRdb's version of the immuneACCESS table is confined to in-frame rearrangements and falls short of the full clone set. An unresolved V gene accounts for under half of the shortfall where checked; the remainder is of unknown origin. V, J and clone size were drawn from that table, and D and trimming were deduced from the DNA. The table for this sample lists some 110,000 clones; roughly four fifths of them were counted only once. The ten largest account for about 16% of the sample.

Material for sequencing was PBMCs. The source is a middle-aged man in good health and CMV-seropositive.

The base sequence is TGTGCCAGCAGCAGGGACAGGGTTTTCGATGGCTACACCTTC. This yields the protein CASSRDRVFDGYTF. The chain was built from TRBV6-5 and TRBJ1-2; 9 of the junction bases match TRBD1. CDR1 and CDR2 (MNHEY, SVGAGI) derive from the germline V gene. The CDR3 contains 14 residues, cysteine and phenylalanine counted. The retained sequence is limited to the CDR3, 42 bases, with the frame set at the first base. Trimming takes 6 bases off V and 6 bases off J; junction bases not matched to a gene: 8.